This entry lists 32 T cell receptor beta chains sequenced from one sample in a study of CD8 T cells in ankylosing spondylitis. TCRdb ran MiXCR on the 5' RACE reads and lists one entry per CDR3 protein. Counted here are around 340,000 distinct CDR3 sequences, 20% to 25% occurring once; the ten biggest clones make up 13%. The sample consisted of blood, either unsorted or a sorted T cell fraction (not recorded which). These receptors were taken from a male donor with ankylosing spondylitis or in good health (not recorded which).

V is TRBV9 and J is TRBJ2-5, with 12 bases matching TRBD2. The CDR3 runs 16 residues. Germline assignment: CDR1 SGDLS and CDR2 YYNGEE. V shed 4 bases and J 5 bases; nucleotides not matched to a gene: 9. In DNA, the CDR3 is TGTGCCAGCAGCCTACCTAGCGGGGGGGCCACGGAGACCCAGTACTTC. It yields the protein CASSLPSGGATETQYF.

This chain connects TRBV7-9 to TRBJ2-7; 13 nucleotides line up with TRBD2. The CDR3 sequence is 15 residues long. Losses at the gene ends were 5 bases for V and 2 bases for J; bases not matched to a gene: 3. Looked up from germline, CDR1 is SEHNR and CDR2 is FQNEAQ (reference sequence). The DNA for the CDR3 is TGTGCCAGCAGCGTAGGACTAGCGGGGGCCTACGAGCAGTACTTC. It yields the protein CASSVGLAGAYEQYF. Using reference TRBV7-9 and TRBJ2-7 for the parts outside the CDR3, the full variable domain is DTGVSQNPRHKITKRGQNVTFRCDPISEHNRLYWYRQTLGQGPEFLTYFQNEAQLEKSRLLSDRFSAERPKGSFSTLEIQRTEQGDSAMYLCASSVGLAGAYEQYFGPGTRLTVT.

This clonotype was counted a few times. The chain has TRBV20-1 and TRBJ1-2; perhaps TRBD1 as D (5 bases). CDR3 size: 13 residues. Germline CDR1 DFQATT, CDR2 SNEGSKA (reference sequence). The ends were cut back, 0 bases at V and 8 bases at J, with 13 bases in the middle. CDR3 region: CSARDRDHMGYTF. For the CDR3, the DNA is TGCAGTGCTAGAGATAGGGACCATATGGGCTACACCTTC.

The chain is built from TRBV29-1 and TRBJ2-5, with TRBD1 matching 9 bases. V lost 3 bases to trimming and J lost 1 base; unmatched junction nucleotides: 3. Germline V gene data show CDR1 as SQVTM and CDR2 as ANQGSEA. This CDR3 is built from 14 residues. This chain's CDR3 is CSVEDRGGQETQYF. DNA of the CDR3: TGCAGCGTTGAGGACAGGGGTGGCCAAGAGACCCAGTACTTC. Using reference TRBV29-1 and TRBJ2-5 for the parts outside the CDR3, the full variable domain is SAVISQKPSRDICQRGTSLTIQCQVDSQVTMMFWYRQQPGQSLTLIATANQGSEATYESGFVIDKFPISRPNLTFSTLTVSNMSPEDSSIYLCSVEDRGGQETQYFGPGTRLLVL.

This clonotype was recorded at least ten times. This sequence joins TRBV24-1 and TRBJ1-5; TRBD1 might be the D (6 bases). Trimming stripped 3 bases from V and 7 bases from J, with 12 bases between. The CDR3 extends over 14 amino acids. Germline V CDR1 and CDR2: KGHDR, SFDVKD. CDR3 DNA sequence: TGTGCCACCAGTGATCCCGCAGGGGACCAGCCCCAGCATTTT. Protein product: CATSDPAGDQPQHF.

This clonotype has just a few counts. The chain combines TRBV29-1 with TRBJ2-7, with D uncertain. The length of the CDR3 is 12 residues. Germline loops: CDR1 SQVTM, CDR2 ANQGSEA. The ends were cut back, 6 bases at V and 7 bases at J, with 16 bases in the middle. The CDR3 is CSVSGTMGEQYF. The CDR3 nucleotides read TGCAGCGTCTCCGGAACAATGGGAGAGCAGTACTTC.

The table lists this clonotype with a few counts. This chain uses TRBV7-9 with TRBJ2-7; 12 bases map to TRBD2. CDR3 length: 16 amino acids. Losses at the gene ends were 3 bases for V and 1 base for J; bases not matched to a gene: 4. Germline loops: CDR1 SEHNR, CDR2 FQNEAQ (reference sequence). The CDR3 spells CASSFSSGGASYEQYF. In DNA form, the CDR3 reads TGTGCCAGCAGCTTCTCTAGCGGGGGGGCTTCCTACGAGCAGTACTTC. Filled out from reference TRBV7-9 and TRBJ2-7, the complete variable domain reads DTGVSQNPRHKITKRGQNVTFRCDPISEHNRLYWYRQTLGQGPEFLTYFQNEAQLEKSRLLSDRFSAERPKGSFSTLEIQRTEQGDSAMYLCASSFSSGGASYEQYFGPGTRLTVT.

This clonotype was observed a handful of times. CDR3 loop: CSATPLAGSYNEQFF. The CDR3 coding sequence is TGCAGTGCCACCCCACTAGCGGGAAGCTACAATGAGCAGTTCTTC. The chain uses TRBV20-1 and TRBJ2-1, with TRBD2 matching over 10 bases. V trimming: 6 bases; J trimming: 3 bases; junction bases outside the gene matches: 8. Germline CDR1 reads DFQATT; CDR2 reads SNEGSKA (reference sequence). The CDR3 is 15 residues long.

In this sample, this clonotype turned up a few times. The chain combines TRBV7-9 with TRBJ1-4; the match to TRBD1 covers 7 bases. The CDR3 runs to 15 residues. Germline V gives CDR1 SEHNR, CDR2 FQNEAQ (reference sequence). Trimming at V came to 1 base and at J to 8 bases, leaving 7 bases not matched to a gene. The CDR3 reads CASSLGVGGEEKLFF. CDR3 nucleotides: TGTGCCAGCAGCTTAGGAGTAGGGGGCGAAGAAAAACTGTTTTTT.

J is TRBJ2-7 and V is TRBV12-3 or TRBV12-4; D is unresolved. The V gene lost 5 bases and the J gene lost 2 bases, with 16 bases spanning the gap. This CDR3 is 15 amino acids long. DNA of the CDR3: TGTGCCAGCAGTCCACCCGCGGCACGAGCCTACGAGCAGTACTTC. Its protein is CASSPPAARAYEQYF.

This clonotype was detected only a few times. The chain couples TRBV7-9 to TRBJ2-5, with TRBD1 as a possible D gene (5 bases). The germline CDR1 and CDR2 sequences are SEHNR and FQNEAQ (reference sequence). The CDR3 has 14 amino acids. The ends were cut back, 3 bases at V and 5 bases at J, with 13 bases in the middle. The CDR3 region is CASSLTDSSETQYF. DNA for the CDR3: TGTGCCAGCAGCTTGACCGACAGTAGTGAGACCCAGTACTTC.

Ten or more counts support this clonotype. The CDR3 reads CAIGGGPSIDEQFF. The CDR3 nucleotides are TGTGCCATCGGGGGGGGCCCAAGTATCGATGAGCAGTTCTTC. The rearrangement joins TRBV10-3 to TRBJ2-1; tentative D call: TRBD2 (7 bases). Germline CDR1 reads ENHRY; CDR2 reads SYGVKD. CDR3 size: 14 residues. Trimming pared 8 bases from V and 8 bases from J, leaving 19 bases between.

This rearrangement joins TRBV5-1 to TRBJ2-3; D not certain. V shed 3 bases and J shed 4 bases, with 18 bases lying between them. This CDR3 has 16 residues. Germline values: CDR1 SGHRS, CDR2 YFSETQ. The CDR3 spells CASSYGPGEISDTQYF. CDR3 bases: TGCGCCAGCAGCTACGGACCGGGCGAGATTTCAGATACGCAGTATTTT.

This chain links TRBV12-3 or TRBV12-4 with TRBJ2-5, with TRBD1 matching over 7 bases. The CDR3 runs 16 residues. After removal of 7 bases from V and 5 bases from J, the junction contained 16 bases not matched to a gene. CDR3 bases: TGTGCCAGCACCTTAGGGATTAACAGGGGTGGCGAGACCCAGTACTTC. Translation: CASTLGINRGGETQYF.

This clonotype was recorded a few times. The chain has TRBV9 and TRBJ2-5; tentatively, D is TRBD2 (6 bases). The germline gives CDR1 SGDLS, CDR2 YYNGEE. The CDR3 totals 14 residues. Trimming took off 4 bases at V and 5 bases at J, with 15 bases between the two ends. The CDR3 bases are TGTGCCAGCAGCACCGGGGGACCCCAGGAGACCCAGTACTTC. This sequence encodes CASSTGGPQETQYF.

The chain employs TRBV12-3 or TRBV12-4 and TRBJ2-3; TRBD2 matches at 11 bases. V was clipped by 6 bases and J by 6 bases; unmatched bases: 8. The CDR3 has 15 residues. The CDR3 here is CASRPGTSGWDTQYF. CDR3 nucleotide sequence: TGTGCCAGCAGGCCCGGGACTAGCGGCTGGGATACGCAGTATTTT.

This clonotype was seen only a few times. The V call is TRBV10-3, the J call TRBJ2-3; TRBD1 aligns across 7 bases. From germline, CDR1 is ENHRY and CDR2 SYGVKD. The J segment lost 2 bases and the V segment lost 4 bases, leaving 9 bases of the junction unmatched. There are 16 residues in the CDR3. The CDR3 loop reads CAISGTGTEPTDTQYF. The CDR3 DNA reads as TGTGCCATCAGTGGGACCGGGACAGAACCCACAGATACGCAGTATTTT.

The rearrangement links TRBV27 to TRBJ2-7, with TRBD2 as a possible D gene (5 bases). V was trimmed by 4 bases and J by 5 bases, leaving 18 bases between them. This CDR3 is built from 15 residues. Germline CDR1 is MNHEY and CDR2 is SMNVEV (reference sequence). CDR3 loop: CASSYETNPFHEQYF. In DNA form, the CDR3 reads TGTGCCAGCAGTTATGAGACTAACCCTTTTCACGAGCAGTACTTC.

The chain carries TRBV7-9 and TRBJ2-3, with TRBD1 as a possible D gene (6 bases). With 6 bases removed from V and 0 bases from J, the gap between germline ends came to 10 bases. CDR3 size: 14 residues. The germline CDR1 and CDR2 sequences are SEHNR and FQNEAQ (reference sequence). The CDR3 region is CASSWTDSTDTQYF. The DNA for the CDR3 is TGTGCCAGCAGTTGGACAGACAGCACAGATACGCAGTATTTT.

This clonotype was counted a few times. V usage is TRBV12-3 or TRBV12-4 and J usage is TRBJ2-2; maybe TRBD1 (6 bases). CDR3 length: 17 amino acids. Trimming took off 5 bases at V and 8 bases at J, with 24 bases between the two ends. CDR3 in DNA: TGTGCCAGCAGTATACTAACAATCGCCAGGGGAACAGGGGAGCTGTTTTTT. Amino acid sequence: CASSILTIARGTGELFF.

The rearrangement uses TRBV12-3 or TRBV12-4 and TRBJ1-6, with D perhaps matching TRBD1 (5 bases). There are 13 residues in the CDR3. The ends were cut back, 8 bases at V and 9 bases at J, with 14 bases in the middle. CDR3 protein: CASRQGVGSPLHF. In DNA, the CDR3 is TGTGCCAGCCGACAAGGGGTGGGTTCACCCCTCCACTTT.

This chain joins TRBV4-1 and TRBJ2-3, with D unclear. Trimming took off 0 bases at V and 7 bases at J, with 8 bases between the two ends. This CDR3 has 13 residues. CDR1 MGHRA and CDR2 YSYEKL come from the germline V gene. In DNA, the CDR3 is TGCGCCAGCAGCCAAGAAACGTCGAATACGCAGTATTTT. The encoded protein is CASSQETSNTQYF.

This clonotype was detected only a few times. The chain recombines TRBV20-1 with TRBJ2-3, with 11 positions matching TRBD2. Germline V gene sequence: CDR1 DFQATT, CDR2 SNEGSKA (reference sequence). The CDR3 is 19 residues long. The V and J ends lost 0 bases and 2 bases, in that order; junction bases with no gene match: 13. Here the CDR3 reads CSARDRQASGGLHTDTQYF. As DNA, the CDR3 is TGCAGTGCTAGAGATCGTCAGGCTAGCGGGGGGCTCCACACAGATACGCAGTATTTT.

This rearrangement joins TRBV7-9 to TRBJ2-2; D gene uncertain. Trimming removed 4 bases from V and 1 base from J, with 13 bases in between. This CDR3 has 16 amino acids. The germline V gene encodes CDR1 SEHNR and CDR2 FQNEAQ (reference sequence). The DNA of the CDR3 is TGTGCCAGCAGCTCCGCGGTCGTATTGAACACCGGGGAGCTGTTTTTT. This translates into CASSSAVVLNTGELFF. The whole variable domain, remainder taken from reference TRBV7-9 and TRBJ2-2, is DTGVSQNPRHKITKRGQNVTFRCDPISEHNRLYWYRQTLGQGPEFLTYFQNEAQLEKSRLLSDRFSAERPKGSFSTLEIQRTEQGDSAMYLCASSSAVVLNTGELFFGEGSRLTVL.

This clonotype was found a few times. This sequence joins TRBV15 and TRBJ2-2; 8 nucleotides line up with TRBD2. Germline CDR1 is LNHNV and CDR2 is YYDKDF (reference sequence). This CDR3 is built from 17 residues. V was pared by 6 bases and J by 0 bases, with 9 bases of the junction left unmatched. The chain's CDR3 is CATSPELAESNTGELFF. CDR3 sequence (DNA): TGTGCCACCAGTCCCGAACTAGCGGAGTCGAACACCGGGGAGCTGTTTTTT.

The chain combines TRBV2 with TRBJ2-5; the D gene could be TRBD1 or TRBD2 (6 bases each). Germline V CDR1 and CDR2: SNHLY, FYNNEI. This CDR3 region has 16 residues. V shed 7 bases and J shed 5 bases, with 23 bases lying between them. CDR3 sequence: CASISSAFGGQETQYF. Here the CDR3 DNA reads TGTGCCAGCATAAGTTCTGCGTTTGGGGGGCAGGAGACCCAGTACTTC.

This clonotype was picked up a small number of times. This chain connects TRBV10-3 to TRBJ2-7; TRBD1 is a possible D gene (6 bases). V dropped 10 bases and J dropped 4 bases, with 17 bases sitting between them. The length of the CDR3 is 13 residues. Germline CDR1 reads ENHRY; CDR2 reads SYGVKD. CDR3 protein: CATAPGVEYEQYF. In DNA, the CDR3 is TGTGCCACCGCGCCAGGGGTTGAGTACGAGCAGTACTTC.

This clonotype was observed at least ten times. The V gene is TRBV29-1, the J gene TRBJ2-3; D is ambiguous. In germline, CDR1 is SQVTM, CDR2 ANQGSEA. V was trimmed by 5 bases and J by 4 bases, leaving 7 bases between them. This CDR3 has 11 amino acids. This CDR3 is CSVHGSDTQYF. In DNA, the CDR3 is TGCAGCGTTCACGGATCAGATACGCAGTATTTT.

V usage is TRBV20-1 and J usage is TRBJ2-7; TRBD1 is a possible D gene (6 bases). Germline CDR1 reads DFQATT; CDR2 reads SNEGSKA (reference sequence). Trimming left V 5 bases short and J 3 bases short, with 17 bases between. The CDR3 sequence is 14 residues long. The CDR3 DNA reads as TGCAGTGCTTCACCGACAGGACAGATCTACGAGCAGTACTTC. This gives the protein CSASPTGQIYEQYF.

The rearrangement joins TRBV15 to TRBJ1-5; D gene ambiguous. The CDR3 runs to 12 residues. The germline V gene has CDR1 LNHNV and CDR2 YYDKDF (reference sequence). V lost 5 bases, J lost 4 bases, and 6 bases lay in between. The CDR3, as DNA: TGTGCCACCAGCGAAGAGAATCAGCCCCAGCATTTT. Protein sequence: CATSEENQPQHF.

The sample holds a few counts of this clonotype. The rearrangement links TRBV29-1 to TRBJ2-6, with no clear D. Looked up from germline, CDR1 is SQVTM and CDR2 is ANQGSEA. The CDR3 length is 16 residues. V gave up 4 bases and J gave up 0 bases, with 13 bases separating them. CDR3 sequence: CSVVDLPSSGANVLTF. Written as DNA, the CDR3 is TGCAGCGTTGTCGACTTACCCAGCTCTGGGGCCAACGTCCTGACTTTC.

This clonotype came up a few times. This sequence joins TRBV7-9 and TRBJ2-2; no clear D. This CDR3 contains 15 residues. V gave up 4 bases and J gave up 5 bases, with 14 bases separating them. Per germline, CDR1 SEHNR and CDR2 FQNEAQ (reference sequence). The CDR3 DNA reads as TGTGCCAGCAGCTCCCCCCTCCGGCTGACCGGGGAGCTGTTTTTT. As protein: CASSSPLRLTGELFF.